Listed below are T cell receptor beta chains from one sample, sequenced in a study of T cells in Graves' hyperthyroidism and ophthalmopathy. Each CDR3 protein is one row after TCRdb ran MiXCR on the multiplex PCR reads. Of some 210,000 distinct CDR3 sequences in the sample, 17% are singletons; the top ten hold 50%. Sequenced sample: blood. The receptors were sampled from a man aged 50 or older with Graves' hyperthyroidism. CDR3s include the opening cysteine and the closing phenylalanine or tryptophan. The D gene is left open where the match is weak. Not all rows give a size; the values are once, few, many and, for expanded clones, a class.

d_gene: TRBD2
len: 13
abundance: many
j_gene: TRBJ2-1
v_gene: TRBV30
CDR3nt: TGTGCCTGCCGCGGGACTAGCAACAATGAGCAGTTCTTC
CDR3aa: CACRGTSNNEQFF

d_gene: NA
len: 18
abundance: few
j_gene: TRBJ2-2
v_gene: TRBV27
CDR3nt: TGTGCCAGCAGTTTATGGGCGGCCGGGTCGTCCTTGACCGGGGAGCTGTTTTTT
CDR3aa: CASSLWAAGSSLTGELFF

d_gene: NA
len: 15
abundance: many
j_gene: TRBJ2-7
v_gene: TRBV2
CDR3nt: TGTGCCAGCAGTGAACTGAGATCCCTCACCTACGAGCAGTACTTC
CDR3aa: CASSELRSLTYEQYF

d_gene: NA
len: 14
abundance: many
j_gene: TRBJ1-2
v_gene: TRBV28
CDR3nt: TGTGCCAGCAGTTTCGTCGGTCGAGGGTATGGCTACACCTTC
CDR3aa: CASSFVGRGYGYTF

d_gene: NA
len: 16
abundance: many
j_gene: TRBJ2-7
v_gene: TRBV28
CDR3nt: TGTGCCAGCAGTTTCCATCTGGGCCGCCTCTCCTACGAGCAGTACTTC
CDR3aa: CASSFHLGRLSYEQYF

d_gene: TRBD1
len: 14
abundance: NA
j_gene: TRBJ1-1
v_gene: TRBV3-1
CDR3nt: TGTGCCAGCAGCCAATTGACAGGGGACACTGAAGCTTTCTTT
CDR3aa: CASSQLTGDTEAFF

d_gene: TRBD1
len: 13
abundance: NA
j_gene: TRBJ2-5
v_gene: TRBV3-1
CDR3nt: TGTGCCAGCAGCCAAAGGGGGCGGGAGACCCAGTACTTC
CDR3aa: CASSQRGRETQYF

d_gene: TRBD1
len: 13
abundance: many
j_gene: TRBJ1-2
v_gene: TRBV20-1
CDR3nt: TGCAGTGCCCGTAGGACAGGAAGCTATGGCTACACCTTC
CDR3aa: CSARRTGSYGYTF

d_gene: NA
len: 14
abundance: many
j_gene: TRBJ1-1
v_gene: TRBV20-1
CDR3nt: TGCAGTGCGGCGAGGGCAGGGAGGGGCACTGAAGCTTTCTTT
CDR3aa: CSAARAGRGTEAFF

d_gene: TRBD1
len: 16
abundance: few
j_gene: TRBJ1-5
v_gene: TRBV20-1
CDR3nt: TGCAGTGCAAAAGACAGGGGGCGATGGAACAATCAGCCCCAGCATTTT
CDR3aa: CSAKDRGRWNNQPQHF

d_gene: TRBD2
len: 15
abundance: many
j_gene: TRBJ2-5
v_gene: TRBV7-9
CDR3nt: TGTGCCAGCAGCTTGACTAGCGGAGGGGTGGAGACCCAGTACTTC
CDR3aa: CASSLTSGGVETQYF

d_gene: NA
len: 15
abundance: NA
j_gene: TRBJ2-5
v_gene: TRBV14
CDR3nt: TGTGCCAGCAGCCAAGCCCGAGCGAGACAAGAGACCCAGTACTTC
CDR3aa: CASSQARARQETQYF

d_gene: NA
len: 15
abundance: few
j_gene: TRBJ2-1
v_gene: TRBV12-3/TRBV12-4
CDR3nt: TGTGCCAGCAGTCTCCTCGCGGGAAAATACAATGAGCAGTTCTTC
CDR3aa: CASSLLAGKYNEQFF

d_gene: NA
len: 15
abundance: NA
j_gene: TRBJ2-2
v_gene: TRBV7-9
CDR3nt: TGTGCCGGCAGCTTACTTGGCGGTGGCACCGGGGAGCTGTTTTTT
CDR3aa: CAGSLLGGGTGELFF

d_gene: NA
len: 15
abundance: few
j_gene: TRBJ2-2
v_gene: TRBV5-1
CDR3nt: TGCGCCAGCAGCTTTGGGGCTGCTGGCACCGGGGAGCTGTTTTTT
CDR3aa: CASSFGAAGTGELFF

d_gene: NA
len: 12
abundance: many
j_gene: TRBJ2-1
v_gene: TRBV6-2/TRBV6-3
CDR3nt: TGTGCCAGCAGTCCCGACGGCAATGAGCAGTTCTTC
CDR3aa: CASSPDGNEQFF

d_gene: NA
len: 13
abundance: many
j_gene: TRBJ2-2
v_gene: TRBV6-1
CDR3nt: TGTGCCAGCAGTGAACAAGGTTACGGGGAGCTGTTTTTT
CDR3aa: CASSEQGYGELFF

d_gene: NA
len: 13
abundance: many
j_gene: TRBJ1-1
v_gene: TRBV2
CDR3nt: TGTGCCAGCAGCCCTGGGCAGGGAGCTGAAGCTTTCTTT
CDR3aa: CASSPGQGAEAFF

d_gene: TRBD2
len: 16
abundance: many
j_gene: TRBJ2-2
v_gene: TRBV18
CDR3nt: TGTGCCAGCTCACCAGATCTAGCGGGAGAGACCGGGGAGCTGTTTTTT
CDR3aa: CASSPDLAGETGELFF

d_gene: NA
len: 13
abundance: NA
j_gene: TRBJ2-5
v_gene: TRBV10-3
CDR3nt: TGTGCCATCAGTGAGTCTAGCGGAGAGACCCAGTACTTC
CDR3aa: CAISESSGETQYF

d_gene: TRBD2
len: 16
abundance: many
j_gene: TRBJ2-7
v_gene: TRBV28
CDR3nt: TGTGCCAGCCCCCCGCCGGGGACTAGCGGGACAAACGAGCAGTACTTC
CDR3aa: CASPPPGTSGTNEQYF

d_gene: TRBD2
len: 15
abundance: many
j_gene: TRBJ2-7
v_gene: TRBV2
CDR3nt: TGTGCCAGCAGTAGACGACTAGCGGGAGTGTACGAGCAGTACTTC
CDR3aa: CASSRRLAGVYEQYF

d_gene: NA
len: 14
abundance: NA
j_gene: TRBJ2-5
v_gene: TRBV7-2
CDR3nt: TGTGCCAGCAGCCTAACCCGTGGAGGAGAGACCCAGTACTTC
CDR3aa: CASSLTRGGETQYF

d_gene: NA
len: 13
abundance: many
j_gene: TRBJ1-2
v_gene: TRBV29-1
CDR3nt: TGCAGCGTTCCCGGGGATTCGGGGTATGGCTACACCTTC
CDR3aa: CSVPGDSGYGYTF

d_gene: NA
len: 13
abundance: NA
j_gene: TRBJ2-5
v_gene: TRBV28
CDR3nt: TGTGCCTGCAGTCGTCAATGGCCTAGAGAGCAGTACTTC
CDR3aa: CACSRQWPREQYF

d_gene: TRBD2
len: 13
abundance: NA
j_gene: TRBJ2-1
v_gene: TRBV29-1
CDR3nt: TGCAGCATGACCGGGACTAGTGTGGGTGAGCAGTTCTTC
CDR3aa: CSMTGTSVGEQFF

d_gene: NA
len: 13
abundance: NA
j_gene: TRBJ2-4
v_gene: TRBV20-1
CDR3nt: TGCAGTGCCAATCAGGGACTGCAAAACATTCAGTACTTC
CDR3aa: CSANQGLQNIQYF

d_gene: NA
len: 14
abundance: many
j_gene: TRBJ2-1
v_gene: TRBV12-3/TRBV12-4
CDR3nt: TGTGCCAGCACCCTAGCTGACGGGGCGAATGAGCAGTTCTTC
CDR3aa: CASTLADGANEQFF